This T cell receptor (beta chain) derives from a study of control samples from healthy donors and cancer patients. The ends lost 5 bases at V and 3 bases at J; junction bases unmatched: 7. CDR1 is SQVTM and CDR2 is ANQGSEA in the germline V gene. The CDR3 loop spans 15 amino acids. Produced via immunoSEQ multiplex PCR; TCRdb's table is partial and in-frame only. The table lists 65,000 to 100,000 clones, around 91% of them singletons. The V call is TRBV29-1, the J call TRBJ2-1, with TRBD2 identical over 10 bases. The TCR sequence derives from a man aged 50-59 years in good health. Sequences were obtained from blood. CDR3 amino acids: CSVKAGGPIYNEQFF. The CDR3 region has the DNA TGCAGCGTTAAAGCGGGGGGGCCCATCTACAATGAGCAGTTCTTC.